The 9 T cell receptor beta chains below were found in one sample sequenced in a study of human T cells and chemical hapten exposure (TCRdb year 2021). The time point label, read with the paper, signifies: patch test 2, 6 weeks after DPC sensitization. The treatment or condition label of this sample denotes: therapeutic diphenylcyclopropenone sensitization with weekly scalp DPC. Receptor amplification or capture employed RACE. Sequenced on a NextSeq 500. The public reads were run again by TCRdb, first through fastp at Q25 and then through MiXCR, and only productive beta chains were kept. Identical CDR3 protein sequences are pooled into one entry, listed with their most common genes and DNA. The table for this sample lists about 140,000 distinct CDR3 sequences; 12% of them were counted only once. The top ten hold more than 1.1% of the sample. Sequences were derived from whole blood, sampled in connection with sensitization to the hapten diphenylcyclopropenone (DPC). Source of these receptors: a woman aged 45-59 years with alopecia areata. Some clones in this sample may be carry-over from other donors' samples.

This clonotype came up a few times. The chain links TRBV7-9 to TRBJ2-2; D gene unclear. Germline CDR1 SEHNR, CDR2 FQNEAQ (reference sequence). The length of the CDR3 is 17 residues. V was pared by 1 base and J by 0 bases, with 12 bases between. CDR3 nucleotide sequence: TGTGCCAGCAGCTTAGTGGTGGGCGTCGCGAACACCGGGGAGCTGTTTTTT. This encodes CASSLVVGVANTGELFF. Drawing the rest from reference TRBV7-9 and TRBJ2-2, the complete variable domain is DTGVSQNPRHKITKRGQNVTFRCDPISEHNRLYWYRQTLGQGPEFLTYFQNEAQLEKSRLLSDRFSAERPKGSFSTLEIQRTEQGDSAMYLCASSLVVGVANTGELFFGEGSRLTVL.

This clonotype occurred many times. V usage is TRBV5-1 and J usage is TRBJ1-3; D gene unclear. V was shortened by 4 bases and J by 0 bases, with 5 bases between the two germline ends. The CDR3 length is 13 residues. Germline assignment: CDR1 SGHRS and CDR2 YFSETQ. The CDR3 nucleotides are TGCGCCAGCAGCCGGAGCTCTGGAAACACCATATATTTT. It specifies CASSRSSGNTIYF. Complete variable domain (other parts from reference TRBV5-1 and TRBJ1-3): KAGVTQTPRYLIKTRGQQVTLSCSPISGHRSVSWYQQTPGQGLQFLFEYFSETQRNKGNFPGRFSGRQFSNSRSEMNVSTLELGDSALYLCASSRSSGNTIYFGEGSWLTVV.

Ten or more counts support this clonotype. The V and J genes are TRBV20-1 and TRBJ1-1; 7 bases match TRBD1. The CDR3 consists of 13 residues. Germline CDR1 reads DFQATT; CDR2 reads SNEGSKA (reference sequence). J gave up 1 base and V 5 bases, and 4 bases lay outside the gene matches. In DNA form, the CDR3 reads TGCAGTGCTGCGGACAGGTGGAACACTGAAGCTTTCTTT. Its protein is CSAADRWNTEAFF.

The chain joins TRBV10-1 to TRBJ2-7; tentatively, D is TRBD1 or TRBD2 (6 bases each). Germline V gene lookup returns CDR1 WNHNN and CDR2 SYGVQD (reference sequence). The CDR3 spans 14 residues. V shed 3 bases and J shed 5 bases, with 14 bases lying between them. The DNA of the CDR3 is TGCGCCAGCAGTGACATGGCGGGACAAGACGAGCAGTACTTC. This gives the protein CASSDMAGQDEQYF.

The chain links TRBV14 to TRBJ2-7; the D call may be TRBD1 or TRBD2 (5 bases each). The CDR3 loop spans 15 amino acids. Germline V gene sequence: CDR1 SGHDN, CDR2 FVKESK. Trimming stripped 4 bases from V and 7 bases from J, with 20 bases between. The DNA for the CDR3 is TGTGCCAGCAGCCCGGGGACGAGGAGATTCGGGGAGCAGTACTTC. It translates to CASSPGTRRFGEQYF.

The chain has TRBV12-3 or TRBV12-4 and TRBJ2-2; D ambiguous. V was shortened by 7 bases and J by 6 bases, with 12 bases between the two germline ends. The length of the CDR3 is 13 residues. CDR3 loop: CASTFRQAGELFF. The CDR3 DNA is TGTGCCAGCACTTTTCGGCAGGCCGGGGAGCTGTTTTTT.

This clonotype occurred many times. The chain uses TRBV24-1 and TRBJ2-1; 7 positions agree with TRBD2. The CDR3 loop spans 15 amino acids. Germline loops: CDR1 KGHDR, CDR2 SFDVKD. V shed 3 bases and J 5 bases; nucleotides not matched to a gene: 6. CDR3 in DNA: TGTGCCACCAGTGATCGGGACTACTTAAACAATGAGCAGTTCTTC. It specifies CATSDRDYLNNEQFF.

In this sample, this clonotype turned up a few times. The V call is TRBV28, the J call TRBJ1-2; D might be TRBD1 (5 bases). The germline CDR1 and CDR2 sequences are MDHEN and SYDVKM. The V gene lost 3 bases and the J gene lost 6 bases, with 11 bases spanning the gap. CDR3 length: 13 residues. CDR3 residues: CASSFQGGNGYTF. DNA of the CDR3: TGTGCCAGCAGTTTCCAGGGCGGTAATGGCTACACCTTC.

The chain employs TRBV9 and TRBJ1-3, with D maybe TRBD1 (6 bases). Trimming shortened V by 4 bases and J by 6 bases, and 17 bases separated the two germline ends. Germline V gene lookup returns CDR1 SGDLS and CDR2 YYNGEE. The CDR3 loop spans 15 amino acids. CDR3 loop: CASSLGNRAENTIYF. The CDR3 DNA follows: TGTGCCAGCAGCTTAGGAAACAGGGCTGAAAACACCATATATTTT.